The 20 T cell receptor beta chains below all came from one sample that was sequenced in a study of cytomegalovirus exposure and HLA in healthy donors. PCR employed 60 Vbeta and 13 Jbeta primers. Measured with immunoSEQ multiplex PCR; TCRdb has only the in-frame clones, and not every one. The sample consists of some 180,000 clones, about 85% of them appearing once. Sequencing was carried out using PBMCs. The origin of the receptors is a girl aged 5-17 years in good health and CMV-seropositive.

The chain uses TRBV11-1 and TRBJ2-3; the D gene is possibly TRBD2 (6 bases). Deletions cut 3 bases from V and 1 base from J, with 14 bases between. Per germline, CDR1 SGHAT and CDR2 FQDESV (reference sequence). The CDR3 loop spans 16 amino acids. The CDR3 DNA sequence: TGTGCCAGCAGCTTGTCCGGGAGAGCTGGCACAGATACGCAGTATTTT. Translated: CASSLSGRAGTDTQYF.

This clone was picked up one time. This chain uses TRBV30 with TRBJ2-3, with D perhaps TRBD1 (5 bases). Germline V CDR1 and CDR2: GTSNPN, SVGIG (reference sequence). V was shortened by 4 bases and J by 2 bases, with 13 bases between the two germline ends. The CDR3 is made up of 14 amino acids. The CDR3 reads CAWNPQGSTDTQYF. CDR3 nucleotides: TGTGCCTGGAACCCGCAGGGATCCACAGATACGCAGTATTTT.

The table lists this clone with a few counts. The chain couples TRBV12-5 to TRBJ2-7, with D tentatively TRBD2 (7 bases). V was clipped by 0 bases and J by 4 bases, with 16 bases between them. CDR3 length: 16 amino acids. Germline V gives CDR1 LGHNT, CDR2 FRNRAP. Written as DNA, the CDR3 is TGTGCTAGTGGTTTGGTAATATCGGGGGGCATGTACGAGCAGTACTTC. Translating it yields CASGLVISGGMYEQYF. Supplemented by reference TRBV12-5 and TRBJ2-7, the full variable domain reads DARVTQTPRHKVTEMGQEVTMRCQPILGHNTVFWYRQTMMQGLELLAYFRNRAPLDDSGMPKDRFSAEMPDATLATLKIQPSEPRDSAVYFCASGLVISGGMYEQYFGPGTRLTVT.

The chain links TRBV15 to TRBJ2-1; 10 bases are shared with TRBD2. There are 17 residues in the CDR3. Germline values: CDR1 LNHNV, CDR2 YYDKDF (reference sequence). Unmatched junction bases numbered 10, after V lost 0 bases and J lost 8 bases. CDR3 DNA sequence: TGTGCCACCAGCAGAGAGCCCAGCGGGAGGGCCTGGGATGAGCAGTTCTTC. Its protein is CATSREPSGRAWDEQFF.

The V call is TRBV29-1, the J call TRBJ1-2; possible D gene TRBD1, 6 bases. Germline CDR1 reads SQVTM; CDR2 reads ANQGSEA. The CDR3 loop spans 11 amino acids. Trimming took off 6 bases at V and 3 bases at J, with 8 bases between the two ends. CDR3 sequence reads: CSVRGDYGYTF. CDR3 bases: TGCAGCGTCAGGGGAGACTATGGCTACACCTTC.

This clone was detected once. In DNA form, the CDR3 reads TGTGCCAGCAGCTTAGCGCGTCGAGCGGTGGGTTCAGATACGCAGTATTTT. It encodes CASSLARRAVGSDTQYF. The chain is built from TRBV7-4 and TRBJ2-3; the D gene is possibly TRBD2 (5 bases). This CDR3 is built from 17 residues. V lost 0 bases, J lost 4 bases, and 17 bases lay in between. Germline CDR1 and CDR2: SGHVT and SQSDAQ. The full variable domain, in which reference TRBV7-4 and TRBJ2-3 provide the parts outside the CDR3, is GAGVSQSPRYKVAKRGRDVALRCDSISGHVTLYWYRQTLGQGSEVLTYSQSDAQRDKSGRPSGRFSAERPERSVSTLKIQRTEQGDSAVYLCASSLARRAVGSDTQYFGPGTRLTVL.

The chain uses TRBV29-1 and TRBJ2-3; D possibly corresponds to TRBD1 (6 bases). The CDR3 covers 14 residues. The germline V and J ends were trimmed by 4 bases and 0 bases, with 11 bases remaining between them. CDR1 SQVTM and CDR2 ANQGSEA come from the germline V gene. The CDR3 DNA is TGCAGCGTTGCGGGACACCCAAGCACAGATACGCAGTATTTT. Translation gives CSVAGHPSTDTQYF.

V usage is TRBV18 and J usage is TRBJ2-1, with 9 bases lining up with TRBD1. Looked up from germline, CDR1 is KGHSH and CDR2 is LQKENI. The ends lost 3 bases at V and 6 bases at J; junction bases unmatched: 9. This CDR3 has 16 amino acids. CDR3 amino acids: CASSPRTGDMGNEQFF. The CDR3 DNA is TGTGCCAGCTCACCCAGGACAGGGGATATGGGCAATGAGCAGTTCTTC.

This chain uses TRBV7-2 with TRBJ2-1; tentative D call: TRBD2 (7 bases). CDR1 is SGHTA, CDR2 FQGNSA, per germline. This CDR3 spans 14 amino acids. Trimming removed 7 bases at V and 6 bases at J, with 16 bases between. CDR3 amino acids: CASMGGALGNEQFF. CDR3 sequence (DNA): TGTGCCAGCATGGGGGGGGCCCTCGGCAATGAGCAGTTCTTC.

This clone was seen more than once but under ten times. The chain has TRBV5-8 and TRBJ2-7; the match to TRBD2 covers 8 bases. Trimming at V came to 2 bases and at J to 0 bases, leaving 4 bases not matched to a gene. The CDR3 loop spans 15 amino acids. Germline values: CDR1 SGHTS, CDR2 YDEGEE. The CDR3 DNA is TGTGCCAGCAGCTTATCCAGCGGGGGCTCCTACGAGCAGTACTTC. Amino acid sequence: CASSLSSGGSYEQYF. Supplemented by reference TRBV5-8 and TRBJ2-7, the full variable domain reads EAGVTQSPTHLIKTRGQQATLRCSPISGHTSVYWYQQALGLGLQFLLWYDEGEERNRGNFPPRFSGRQFPNYSSELNVNALELEDSALYLCASSLSSGGSYEQYFGPGTRLTVT.

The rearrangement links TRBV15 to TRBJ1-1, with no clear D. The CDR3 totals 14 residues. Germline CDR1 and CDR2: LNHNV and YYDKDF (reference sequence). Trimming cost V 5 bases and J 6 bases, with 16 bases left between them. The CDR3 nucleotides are TGTGCCACCAGCGGAGGAGGGCGGATCCCTGAAGCTTTCTTT. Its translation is CATSGGGRIPEAFF.

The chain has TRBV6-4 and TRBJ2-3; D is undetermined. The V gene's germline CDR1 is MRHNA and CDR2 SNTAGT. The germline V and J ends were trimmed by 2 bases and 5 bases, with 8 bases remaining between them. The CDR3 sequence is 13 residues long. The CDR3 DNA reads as TGTGCCAGCAGTGACCTGACGGGAGATACGCAGTATTTT. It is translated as CASSDLTGDTQYF.

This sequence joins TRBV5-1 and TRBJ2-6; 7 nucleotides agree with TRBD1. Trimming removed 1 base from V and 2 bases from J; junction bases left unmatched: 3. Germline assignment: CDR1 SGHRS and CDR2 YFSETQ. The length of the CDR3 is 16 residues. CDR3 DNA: TGCGCCAGCAGCTTGACAGGGGTGCCTGGGGCCAACGTCCTGACTTTC. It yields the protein CASSLTGVPGANVLTF. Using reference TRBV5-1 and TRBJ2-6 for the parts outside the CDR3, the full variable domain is KAGVTQTPRYLIKTRGQQVTLSCSPISGHRSVSWYQQTPGQGLQFLFEYFSETQRNKGNFPGRFSGRQFSNSRSEMNVSTLELGDSALYLCASSLTGVPGANVLTFGAGSRLTVL.

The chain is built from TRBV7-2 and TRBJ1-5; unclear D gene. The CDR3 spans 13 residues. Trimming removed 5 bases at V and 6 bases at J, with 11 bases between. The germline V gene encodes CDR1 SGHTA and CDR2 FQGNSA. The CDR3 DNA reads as TGTGCCAGCAGCCTACTAATGGGTCAGCCCCAGCATTTT. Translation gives CASSLLMGQPQHF. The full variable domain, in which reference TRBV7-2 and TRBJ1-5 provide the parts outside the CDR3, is GAGVSQSPSNKVTEKGKDVELRCDPISGHTALYWYRQSLGQGLEFLIYFQGNSAPDKSGLPSDRFSAERTGGSVSTLTIQRTQQEDSAVYLCASSLLMGQPQHFGDGTRLSIL.

CDR3 loop: CASSLDVGGSYEQYF. CDR3 DNA sequence: TGTGCCAGCAGCTTGGATGTTGGGGGGTCCTACGAGCAGTACTTC. The chain is built from TRBV5-8 and TRBJ2-7; D may be TRBD2 (6 bases). In germline, CDR1 is SGHTS, CDR2 YDEGEE. The CDR3 extends over 15 amino acids. The V end lost 0 bases, the J end lost 1 base, and 11 bases lay between the germline ends.

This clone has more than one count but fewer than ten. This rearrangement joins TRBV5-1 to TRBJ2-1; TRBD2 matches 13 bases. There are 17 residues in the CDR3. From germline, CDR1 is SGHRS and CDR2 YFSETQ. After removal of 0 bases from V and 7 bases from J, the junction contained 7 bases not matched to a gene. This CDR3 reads CASSLARLAGGGNEQFF. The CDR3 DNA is TGCGCCAGCAGCTTGGCGCGACTAGCGGGGGGCGGGAATGAGCAGTTCTTC.

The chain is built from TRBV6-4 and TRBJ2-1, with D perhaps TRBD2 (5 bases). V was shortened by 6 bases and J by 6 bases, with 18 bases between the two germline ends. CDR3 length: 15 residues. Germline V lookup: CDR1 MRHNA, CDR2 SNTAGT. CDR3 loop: CASSVTAGSFNEQFF. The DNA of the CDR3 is TGTGCCAGCAGCGTAACGGCGGGTAGCTTCAATGAGCAGTTCTTC.

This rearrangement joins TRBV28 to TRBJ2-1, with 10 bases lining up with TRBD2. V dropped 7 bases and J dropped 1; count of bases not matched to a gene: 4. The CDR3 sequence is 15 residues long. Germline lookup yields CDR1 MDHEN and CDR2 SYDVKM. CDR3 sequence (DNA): TGTGCCAGCACTCGAGCGGGAGGGTCCTACAATGAGCAGTTCTTC. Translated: CASTRAGGSYNEQFF.

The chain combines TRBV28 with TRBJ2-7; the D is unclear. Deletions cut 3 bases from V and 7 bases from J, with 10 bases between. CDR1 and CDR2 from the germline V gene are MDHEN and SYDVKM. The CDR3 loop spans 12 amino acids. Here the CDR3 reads CASSFRNLEQYF. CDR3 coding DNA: TGTGCCAGCAGTTTTAGAAACTTGGAGCAGTACTTC. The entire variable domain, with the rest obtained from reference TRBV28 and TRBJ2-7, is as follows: DVKVTQSSRYLVKRTGEKVFLECVQDMDHENMFWYRQDPGLGLRLIYFSYDVKMKEKGDIPEGYSVSREKKERFSLILESASTNQTSMYLCASSFRNLEQYFGPGTRLTVT.

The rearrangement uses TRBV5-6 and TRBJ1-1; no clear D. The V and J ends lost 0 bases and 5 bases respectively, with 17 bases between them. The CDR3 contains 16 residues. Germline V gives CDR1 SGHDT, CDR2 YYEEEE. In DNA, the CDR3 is TGTGCCAGCAGCTTGGCCCCGACCCCGGGAGAGACTGAAGCTTTCTTT. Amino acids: CASSLAPTPGETEAFF.